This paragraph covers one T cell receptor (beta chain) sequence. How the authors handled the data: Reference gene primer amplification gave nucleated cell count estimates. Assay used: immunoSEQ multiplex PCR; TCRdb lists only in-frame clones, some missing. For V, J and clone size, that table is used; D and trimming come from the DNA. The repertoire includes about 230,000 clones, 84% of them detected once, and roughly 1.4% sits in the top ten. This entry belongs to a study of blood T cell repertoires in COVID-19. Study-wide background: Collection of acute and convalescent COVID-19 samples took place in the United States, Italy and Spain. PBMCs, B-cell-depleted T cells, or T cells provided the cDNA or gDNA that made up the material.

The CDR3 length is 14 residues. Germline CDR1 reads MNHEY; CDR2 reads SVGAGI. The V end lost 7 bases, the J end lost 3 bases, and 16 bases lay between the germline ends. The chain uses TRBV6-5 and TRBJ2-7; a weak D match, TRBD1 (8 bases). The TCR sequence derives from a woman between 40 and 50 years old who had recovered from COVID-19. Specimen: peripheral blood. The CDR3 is CASKPTGGGYEQYF. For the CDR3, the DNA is TGTGCCAGCAAGCCCACAGGGGGGGGCTACGAGCAGTACTTC.